This note documents a single T cell receptor (beta chain) sequence. There is no known antigen for this receptor. No per-base quality is available; no much larger clone lies one base away. The immunoSEQ hsTCRB Kit, with multiplexed V- and J-gene primers, was used to amplify TCR-beta CDR3 regions from genomic DNA. Unique DNA barcodes were added in a second PCR, and the samples were pooled together with one negative control and one positive control. An Illumina MiSeq running a 150-cycle paired-end protocol was used to sequence the pooled TCR-beta libraries. The original methods were these. Raw sequencing data were processed by Adaptive Biotechnologies into a report containing normalized, annotated TCR-beta repertoires. To compute T-cell density, TCR-beta templates were normalized to usable DNA, with usable DNA estimated through amplification of housekeeping genes. Richness counted unique rearrangements, and clonality was defined as 1 minus Pielou's evenness. TCRdb limited this immuneACCESS table to in-frame rearrangements with V and J called. A share of clones is missing; checked studies link under half to unresolved V genes, and the rest is unexplained. V and J calls and clone size are as listed in that table; D and trimming were resolved from the DNA. For this sample the table gives about 2,000 clones, of which around 80% were detected only once. Of the sample, around 10% falls within the top ten clones.

This entry is derived from a study of T cells and copy number aberrations in small-cell lung cancer (dated by TCRdb to 2020 to 2023). With regard to the full study: To relate T cell metrics to mutations and copy number aberrations, the same tumor regions underwent both TCR repertoire sequencing and whole-exome sequencing. Tumor TCR data were available for more than 16 patients, and TCR data from both tumor and normal tissue were available for some 15 patients. Points the paper makes about the study in general: All specimens consisted of formalin-fixed paraffin-embedded tissue, which is known to introduce sequencing artifacts. Lower T-cell density, richness and clonality were observed in tumors than in adjacent lung tissue, although the difference in density was not significant. A small sample size, resulting from surgical resection being uncommon in small-cell lung cancer, limited the study, and the findings need validation.

Via the germline V gene, CDR1 is SQVTM and CDR2 ANQGSEA. V loses 6 bases, J loses 4 bases, and the germline ends lie 11 bases apart. Including the terminal cysteine and phenylalanine, the CDR3 comprises 12 residues. The kept DNA is CDR3 alone, 36 bases in frame from the first base. The donors were limited-stage small-cell lung cancer patients who had surgical resection in Hangzhou, China, between the late 2000s and the early 2020s. Every donor underwent upfront surgery with no preoperative chemotherapy or radiotherapy, and no donor received immunotherapy either before or after surgery. Each of the 15 to 20 patients in the sequenced cohort was a smoker or a heavy second-hand smoker. Adjacent normal lung was collected at least 2 cm from the tumor margin and was confirmed morphologically free of malignant cells by two pathologists. Multi-region TCR-beta sequencing of resected limited-stage small-cell lung cancers and of tumor-adjacent lung tissue was performed to characterize T cell repertoire heterogeneity. The AllPrep DNA/RNA FFPE Kit (Qiagen) was used to extract genomic DNA from the FFPE tissue.

The chain was built from TRBV29-1 and TRBJ2-3; TRBD1 might be the D gene, on 6 matching bases. Sequencing was performed on normal tissue next to the tumor. This clonotype was sampled from a woman aged 55-70 years with small cell lung cancer. In nucleotides, the sequence is TGCAGCGTAGAACAGGGATCAGATACGCAGTATTTT. This gives the protein CSVEQGSDTQYF.